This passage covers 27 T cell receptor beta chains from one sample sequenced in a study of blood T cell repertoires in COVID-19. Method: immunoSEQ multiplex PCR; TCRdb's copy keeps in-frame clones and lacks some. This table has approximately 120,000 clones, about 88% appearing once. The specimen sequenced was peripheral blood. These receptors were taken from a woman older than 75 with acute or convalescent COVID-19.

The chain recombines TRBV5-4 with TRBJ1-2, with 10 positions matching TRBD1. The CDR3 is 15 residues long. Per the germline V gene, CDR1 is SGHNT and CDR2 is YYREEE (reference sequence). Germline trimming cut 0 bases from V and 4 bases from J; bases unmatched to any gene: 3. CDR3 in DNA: TGTGCCAGCAGCTTGGGACAGGGGGCCCCCTATGGCTACACCTTC. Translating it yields CASSLGQGAPYGYTF.

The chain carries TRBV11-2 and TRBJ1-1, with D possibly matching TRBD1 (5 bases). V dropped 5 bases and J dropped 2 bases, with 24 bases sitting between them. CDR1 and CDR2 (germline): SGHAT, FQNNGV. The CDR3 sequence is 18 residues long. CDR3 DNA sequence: TGTGCCAGCAGCGGTCTACCTGGGGACGGGAGACCAAACACTGAAGCTTTCTTT. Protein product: CASSGLPGDGRPNTEAFF.

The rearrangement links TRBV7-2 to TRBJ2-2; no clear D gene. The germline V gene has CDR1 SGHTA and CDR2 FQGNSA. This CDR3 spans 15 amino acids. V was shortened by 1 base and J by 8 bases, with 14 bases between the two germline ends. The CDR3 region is CASSLGEAMKGELFF. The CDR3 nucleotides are TGTGCCAGCAGCTTAGGAGAGGCTATGAAAGGGGAGCTGTTTTTT.

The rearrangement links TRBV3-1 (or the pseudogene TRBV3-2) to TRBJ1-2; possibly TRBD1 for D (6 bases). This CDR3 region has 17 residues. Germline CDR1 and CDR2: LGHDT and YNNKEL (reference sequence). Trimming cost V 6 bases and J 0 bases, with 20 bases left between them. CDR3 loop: CASRGTRPLGTNYGYTF. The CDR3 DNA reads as TGTGCCAGCAGAGGGACAAGGCCCCTCGGAACTAACTATGGCTACACCTTC.

CDR3 protein: CASSRDRETEAFF. The DNA for the CDR3 is TGTGCCAGCAGCCGGGACAGGGAGACTGAAGCTTTCTTT. The J gene is TRBJ1-1, the V gene TRBV7-3, with 9 bases that match TRBD1. Trimming removed 5 bases from V and 5 bases from J; junction bases left unmatched: 3. Looked up from germline, CDR1 is SGHTA and CDR2 is FQGTGA. The CDR3 has 13 residues.

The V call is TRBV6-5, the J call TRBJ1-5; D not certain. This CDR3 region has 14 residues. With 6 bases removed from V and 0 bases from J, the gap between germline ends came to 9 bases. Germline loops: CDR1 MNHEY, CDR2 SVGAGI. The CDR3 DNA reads TGTGCCAGCAGATCAGGACTTAGCAATCAGCCCCAGCATTTT. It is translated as CASRSGLSNQPQHF.

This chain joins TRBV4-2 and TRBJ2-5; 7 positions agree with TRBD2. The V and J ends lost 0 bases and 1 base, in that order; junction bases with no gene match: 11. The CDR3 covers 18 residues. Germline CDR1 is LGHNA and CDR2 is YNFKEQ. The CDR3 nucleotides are TGTGCCAGCAGCCAAGATTGGATCCTAGCGGCAAGCCAAGAGACCCAGTACTTC. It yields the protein CASSQDWILAASQETQYF.

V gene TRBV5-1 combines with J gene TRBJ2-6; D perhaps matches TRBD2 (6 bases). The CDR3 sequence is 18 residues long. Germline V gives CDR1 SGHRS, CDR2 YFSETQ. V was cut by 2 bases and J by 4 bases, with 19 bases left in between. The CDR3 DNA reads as TGCGCCAGCAGCTTAGGTTTCAGGGACTCATCCGGGGCCAACGTCCTGACTTTC. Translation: CASSLGFRDSSGANVLTF.

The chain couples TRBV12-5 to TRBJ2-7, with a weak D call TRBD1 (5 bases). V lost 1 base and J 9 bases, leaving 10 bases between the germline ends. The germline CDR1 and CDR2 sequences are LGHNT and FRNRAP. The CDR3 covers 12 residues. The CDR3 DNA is TGTGCTAGTGGTTTGGGCGACAGTCGGCAGTACTTC. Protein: CASGLGDSRQYF.

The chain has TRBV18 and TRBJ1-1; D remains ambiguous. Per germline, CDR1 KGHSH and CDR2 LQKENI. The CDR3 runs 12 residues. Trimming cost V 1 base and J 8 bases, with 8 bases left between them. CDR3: CASSPQRQEAFF. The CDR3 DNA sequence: TGTGCCAGCTCACCACAGCGCCAAGAAGCTTTCTTT.

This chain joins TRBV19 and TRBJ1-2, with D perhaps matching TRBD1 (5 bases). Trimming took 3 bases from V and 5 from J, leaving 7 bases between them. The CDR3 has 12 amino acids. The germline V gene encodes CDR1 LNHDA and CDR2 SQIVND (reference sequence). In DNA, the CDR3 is TGTGCCAGTAGTATGAGACAGTATGGCTACACCTTC. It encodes CASSMRQYGYTF.

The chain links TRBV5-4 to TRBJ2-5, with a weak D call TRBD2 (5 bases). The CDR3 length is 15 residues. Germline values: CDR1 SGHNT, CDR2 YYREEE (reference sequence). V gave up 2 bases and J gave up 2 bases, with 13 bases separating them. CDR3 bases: TGTGCCAGCAGCTTTAACAGCGGTCCACAAGAGACCCAGTACTTC. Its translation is CASSFNSGPQETQYF.

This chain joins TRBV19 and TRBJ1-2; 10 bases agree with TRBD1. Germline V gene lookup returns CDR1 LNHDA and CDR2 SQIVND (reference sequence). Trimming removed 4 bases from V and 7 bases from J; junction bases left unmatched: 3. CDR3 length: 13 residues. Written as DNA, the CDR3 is TGTGCCAGTAGTACCGGGACAGGGGTTGGCTACACCTTC. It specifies CASSTGTGVGYTF.

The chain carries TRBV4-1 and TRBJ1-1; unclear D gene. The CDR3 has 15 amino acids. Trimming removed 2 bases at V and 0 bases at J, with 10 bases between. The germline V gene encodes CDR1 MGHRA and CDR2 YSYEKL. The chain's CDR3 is CASSQSLTMNTEAFF. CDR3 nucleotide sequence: TGCGCCAGCAGCCAAAGCCTCACCATGAACACTGAAGCTTTCTTT.

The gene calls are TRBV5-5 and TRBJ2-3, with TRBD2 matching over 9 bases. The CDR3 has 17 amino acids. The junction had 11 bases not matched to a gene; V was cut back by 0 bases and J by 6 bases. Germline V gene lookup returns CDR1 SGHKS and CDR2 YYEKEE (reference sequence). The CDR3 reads CASSLDTAGGRVDTQYF. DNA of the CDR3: TGTGCCAGCAGCTTGGATACTGCGGGAGGGCGCGTCGATACGCAGTATTTT.

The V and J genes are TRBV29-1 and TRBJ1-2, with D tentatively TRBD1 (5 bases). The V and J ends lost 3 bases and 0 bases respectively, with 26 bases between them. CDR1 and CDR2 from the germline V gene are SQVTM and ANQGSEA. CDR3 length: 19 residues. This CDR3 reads CSVEGGRARLTPANYGYTF. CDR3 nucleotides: TGCAGCGTTGAGGGGGGGAGAGCCAGACTCACCCCAGCTAACTATGGCTACACCTTC.

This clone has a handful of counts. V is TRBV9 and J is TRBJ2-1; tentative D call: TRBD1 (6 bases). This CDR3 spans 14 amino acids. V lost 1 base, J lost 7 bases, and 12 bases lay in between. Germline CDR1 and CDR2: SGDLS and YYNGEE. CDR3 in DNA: TGTGCCAGCAGCGTAACAGGGACAAGTAATGAGCAGTTCTTC. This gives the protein CASSVTGTSNEQFF.

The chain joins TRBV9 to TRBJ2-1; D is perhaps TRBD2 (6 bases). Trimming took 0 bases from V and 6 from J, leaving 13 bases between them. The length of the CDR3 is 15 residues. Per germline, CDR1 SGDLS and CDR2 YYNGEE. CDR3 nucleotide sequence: TGTGCCAGCAGCGTAGGGACTATTAGCAGCAATGAGCAGTTCTTC. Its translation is CASSVGTISSNEQFF.

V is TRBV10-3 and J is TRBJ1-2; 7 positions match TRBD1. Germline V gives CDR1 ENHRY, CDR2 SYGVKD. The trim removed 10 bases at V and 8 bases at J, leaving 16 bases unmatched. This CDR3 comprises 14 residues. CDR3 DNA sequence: TGTGCCAACAGGAGAGATACGAACAGGGGAGGCTACACCTTC. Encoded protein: CANRRDTNRGGYTF.

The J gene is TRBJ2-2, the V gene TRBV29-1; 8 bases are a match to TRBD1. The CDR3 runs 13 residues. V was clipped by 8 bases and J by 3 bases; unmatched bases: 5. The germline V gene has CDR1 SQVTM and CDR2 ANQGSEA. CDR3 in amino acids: CSPDRVDTGELFF. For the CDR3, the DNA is TGCAGCCCGGACAGGGTGGACACCGGGGAGCTGTTTTTT.

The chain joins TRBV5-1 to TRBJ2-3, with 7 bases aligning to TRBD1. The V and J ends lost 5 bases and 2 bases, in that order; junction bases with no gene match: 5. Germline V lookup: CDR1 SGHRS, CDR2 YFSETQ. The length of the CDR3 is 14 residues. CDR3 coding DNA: TGCGCCAGCAGGGGACAGCCCTCCACAGATACGCAGTATTTT. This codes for CASRGQPSTDTQYF.

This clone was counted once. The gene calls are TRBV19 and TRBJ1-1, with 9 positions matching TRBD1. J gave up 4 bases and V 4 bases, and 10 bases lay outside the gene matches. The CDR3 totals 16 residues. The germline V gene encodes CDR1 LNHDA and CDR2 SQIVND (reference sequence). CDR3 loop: CASSTGAGQGSTEAFF. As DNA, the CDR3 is TGTGCCAGTAGTACCGGAGCGGGACAGGGTAGCACTGAAGCTTTCTTT.

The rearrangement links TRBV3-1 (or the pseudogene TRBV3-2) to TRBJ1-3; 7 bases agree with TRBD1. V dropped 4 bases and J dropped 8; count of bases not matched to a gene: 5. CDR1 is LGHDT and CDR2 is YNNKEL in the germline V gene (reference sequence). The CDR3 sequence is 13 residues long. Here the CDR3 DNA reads TGTGCCAGCAGCCCGACAGGGACGGACACCATATATTTT. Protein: CASSPTGTDTIYF.

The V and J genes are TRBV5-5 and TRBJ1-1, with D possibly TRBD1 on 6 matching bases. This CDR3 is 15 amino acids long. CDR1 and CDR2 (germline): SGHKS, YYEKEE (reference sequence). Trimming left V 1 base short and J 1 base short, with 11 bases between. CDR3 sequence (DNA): TGTGCCAGCAGCTTGTATGGGGGCCAGAACACTGAAGCTTTCTTT. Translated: CASSLYGGQNTEAFF.

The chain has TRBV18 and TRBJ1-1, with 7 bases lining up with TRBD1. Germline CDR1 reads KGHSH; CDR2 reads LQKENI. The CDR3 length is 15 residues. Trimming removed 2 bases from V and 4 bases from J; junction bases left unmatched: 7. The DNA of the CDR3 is TGTGCCAGCTCACCAGTTCGAGCAGGGGGCACTGAAGCTTTCTTT. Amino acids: CASSPVRAGGTEAFF.

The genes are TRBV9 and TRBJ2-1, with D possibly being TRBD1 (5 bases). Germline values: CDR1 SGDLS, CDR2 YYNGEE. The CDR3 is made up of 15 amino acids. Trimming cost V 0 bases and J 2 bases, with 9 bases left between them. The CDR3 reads CASSVEGQPYNEQFF. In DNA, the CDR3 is TGTGCCAGCAGCGTAGAGGGGCAGCCCTACAATGAGCAGTTCTTC.

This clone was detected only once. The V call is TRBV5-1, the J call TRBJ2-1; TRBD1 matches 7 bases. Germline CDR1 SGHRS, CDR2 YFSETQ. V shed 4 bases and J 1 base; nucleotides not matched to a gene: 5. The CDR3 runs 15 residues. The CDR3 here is CASSPEGASYNEQFF. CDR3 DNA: TGCGCCAGCAGCCCAGAGGGGGCTTCCTACAATGAGCAGTTCTTC.